A selection of T cell receptor beta chains follows, all from one sample in a study of blood T cell repertoires in COVID-19. The assay was immunoSEQ multiplex PCR, and TCRdb's table has in-frame clones only and misses some. The repertoire has about 230,000 clones, 85% to 90% of them found once; the top ten carry around a tenth. Sequenced sample: peripheral blood. The source of these receptors is a man aged 50-59 years with COVID-19, enrolled during active disease. Both conserved end residues are part of each CDR3. Each record gives: clone size, J gene, V gene, D gene, CDR3 protein, CDR3 DNA. D genes are given only for firm matches. Expanded clones are given a class, and other clones once, few, many or no size at all.

>NA|TRBJ1-1|TRBV2|NA
CASSIQDGNTEAFF
TGTGCCAGCAGCATACAGGACGGGAACACTGAAGCTTTCTTT
>NA|TRBJ1-2|TRBV15|NA
CATSRDGLAMDYGYTF
TGTGCCACCAGCAGAGATGGACTTGCGATGGACTATGGCTACACCTTC
>few|TRBJ2-7|TRBV6-1|NA
CASSEDPGRKSYEQYF
TGTGCCAGCAGTGAAGATCCAGGGCGTAAATCCTACGAGCAGTACTTC
>NA|TRBJ2-5|TRBV2|TRBD1
CASSEGRGPETQYF
TGTGCCAGCAGTGAAGGCAGGGGGCCGGAGACCCAGTACTTC
>NA|TRBJ2-1|TRBV24-1|TRBD2
CATSDPTSGGDEQFF
TGTGCCACCAGTGACCCGACTAGCGGGGGCGATGAGCAGTTCTTC
>NA|TRBJ2-6|TRBV24-1|NA
CATSDSNRAGANVLTF
TGTGCCACCAGTGATTCGAACAGGGCCGGGGCCAACGTCCTGACTTTC
>NA|TRBJ1-2|TRBV5-1|NA
CASSLETGYGYTF
TGCGCCAGCAGCTTGGAGACAGGCTATGGCTACACCTTC
>NA|TRBJ1-5|TRBV2|NA
CASGRVEGNQPQHF
TGTGCCAGCGGGAGGGTAGAGGGGAATCAGCCCCAGCATTTT
>NA|TRBJ1-1|TRBV18|TRBD1
CASSNRQGMNTEAFF
TGTGCCAGCTCAAATCGACAGGGCATGAACACTGAAGCTTTCTTT
>few|TRBJ2-7|TRBV10-1|TRBD2
CASSGGLVGSEQYF
TGCGCCAGCAGTGGGGGACTAGTTGGCTCCGAGCAGTACTTC
>NA|TRBJ2-2|TRBV6-2/TRBV6-3|TRBD1
CASSYPRGSNTGELFF
TGTGCCAGCAGTTACCCCAGGGGGTCGAACACCGGGGAGCTGTTTTTT
>NA|TRBJ2-5|TRBV5-4|TRBD1
CASSPRQGVETQYF
TGTGCCAGCAGCCCCCGACAGGGCGTGGAGACCCAGTACTTC
>NA|TRBJ2-3|TRBV6-5|NA
CASRASMGEYF
TGTGCCAGCAGGGCCTCGATGGGAGAGTATTTT
>NA|TRBJ2-1|TRBV3-1/TRBV3-2|TRBD2
CASSQEGTSGSSYNEQFF
TGTGCCAGCAGCCAAGAGGGGACTAGCGGGAGCTCCTACAATGAGCAGTTCTTC
>NA|TRBJ2-1|TRBV14|TRBD2
CASSQLAGGDNEQFF
TGTGCCAGCAGCCAACTAGCGGGAGGGGACAATGAGCAGTTCTTC
>NA|TRBJ1-1|TRBV2|TRBD1
CASSSTGGRTEAFF
TGTGCCAGCAGTTCGACAGGGGGACGGACTGAAGCTTTCTTT
>few|TRBJ1-1|TRBV13|NA
CAARGFLMNTEAFF
TGTGCCGCGCGAGGTTTCCTCATGAACACTGAAGCTTTCTTT
>few|TRBJ2-5|TRBV28|TRBD2
CASSFWPSGGREETQYF
TGTGCCAGCAGTTTTTGGCCTAGCGGGGGCCGCGAAGAGACCCAGTACTTC
>NA|TRBJ2-7|TRBV18|TRBD1
CASSLRPGTAFYEQYF
TGTGCCAGCTCATTGCGCCCCGGGACAGCTTTCTACGAGCAGTACTTC
>NA|TRBJ2-1|TRBV13|TRBD1
CASSWQTGALRNEQFF
TGTGCCAGCAGCTGGCAGACAGGGGCTCTTAGGAATGAGCAGTTCTTC
>NA|TRBJ2-3|TRBV7-2|TRBD2
CASSLVAGQDTQYF
TGTGCCAGCAGCTTAGTAGCGGGTCAAGATACGCAGTATTTT
>once|TRBJ2-7|TRBV18|NA
CASSRTGFSYEQYF
TGTGCCAGCTCACGAACAGGGTTCTCCTACGAGCAGTACTTC
>NA|TRBJ2-3|TRBV9|TRBD1
CASSVAGQRADTQYF
TGTGCCAGCAGCGTAGCGGGACAGCGAGCAGATACGCAGTATTTT
>NA|TRBJ2-7|TRBV7-9|NA
CASSEIPEQYF
TGTGCCAGCAGCGAGATCCCCGAGCAGTACTTC
>NA|TRBJ2-5|TRBV7-2|TRBD2
CASSLGLAGGSETQYF
TGTGCCAGCAGCTTGGGACTAGCGGGAGGTAGCGAGACCCAGTACTTC
>NA|TRBJ1-3|TRBV9|TRBD1
CASSDGQAGNTIYF
TGTGCCAGCAGCGACGGACAGGCTGGAAACACCATATATTTT
>NA|TRBJ2-5|TRBV6-5|NA
CASSYSRPQETQYF
TGTGCCAGCAGTTACTCGCGGCCCCAAGAGACCCAGTACTTC
>once|TRBJ2-7|TRBV4-3|NA
CASSRDKGYEQYF
TGCGCCAGCAGCAGGGACAAAGGCTACGAGCAGTACTTC
>NA|TRBJ2-7|TRBV27|TRBD1
CASSLQGAWYEQYF
TGTGCCAGCAGTTTGCAGGGGGCTTGGTACGAGCAGTACTTC
>NA|TRBJ2-2|TRBV7-9|NA
CASGKPGLRTTGELFF
TGTGCCAGCGGTAAACCGGGACTTAGAACGACCGGGGAGCTGTTTTTT
>NA|TRBJ2-7|TRBV28|NA
CASSQSGGEQYF
TGTGCCAGCAGTCAGTCTGGCGGCGAGCAGTACTTC
>once|TRBJ2-2|TRBV2|NA
CASRNQWSGTGELFF
TGTGCCAGCAGAAACCAGTGGAGTGGCACCGGGGAGCTGTTTTTT
>NA|TRBJ1-2|TRBV28|TRBD1
CASSSLGTGFYGYTF
TGTGCCAGCAGTTCCCTCGGGACAGGATTCTATGGCTACACCTTC
>NA|TRBJ2-3|TRBV12-3/TRBV12-4|NA
CASTLSVDTQYF
TGTGCCAGCACCCTCTCTGTGGATACGCAGTATTTT
>NA|TRBJ2-2|TRBV6-6|NA
CASSTTITGELFF
TGTGCCAGCAGTACGACTATCACCGGGGAGCTGTTTTTT
>NA|TRBJ1-1|TRBV2|TRBD1
CASRGPQGALDTEAFF
TGTGCCAGCAGGGGCCCGCAGGGGGCGCTTGACACTGAAGCTTTCTTT
>NA|TRBJ2-1|TRBV6-4|NA
CASSDSYGNEQFF
TGTGCCAGCAGTGACTCGTACGGCAATGAGCAGTTCTTC